This TCR beta chain was observed in a study of PD-L1 blockade in urothelial cancer. This CDR3 has 15 amino acids. V was pared by 5 bases and J by 2 bases, with 14 bases between. The germline CDR1 and CDR2 sequences are LNHDA and SQIVND (reference sequence). Study results and limitations: By 3 weeks, tumor-associated blood clones had expanded more in durable-benefit patients.

Note on this clone: Antigen unknown.

Sequenced by immunoSEQ multiplex PCR; TCRdb stores in-frame clones only, minus some. The sample shows approximately 46,000 clones, roughly 87% of them seen only once. V gene TRBV19 combines with J gene TRBJ2-3; unclear D gene. The sample in question was PBMCs, obtained around atezolizumab (anti-PD-L1) treatment. The source is a man between 60 and 75 years old with urothelial cancer. The CDR3 sequence: CASSDDSSFTDTQYF. The CDR3, as DNA: TGTGCCAGTAGTGACGACTCTTCCTTCACAGATACGCAGTATTTT.